The rows below give T cell receptor beta chains drawn from one sample of a study of T cells in localized non-small cell lung cancer. Data came from immunoSEQ multiplex PCR; TCRdb stores just in-frame clones and leaves some out. The sample includes approximately 76,000 clones, 75% to 85% of them seen just once. The source material was peripheral blood, sampled before any cancer treatment. The receptor source for this set is a female donor older than 55 with stage I lung adenocarcinoma. Each CDR3 is given with its conserved first and last residue. Fields, in order: D gene, J gene, V gene, CDR3 protein. D genes are given only for firm matches.

D gene: TRBD1; J gene: TRBJ1-2; V gene: TRBV5-4; CDR3 protein: CASTTGQGRVNYGYTF
D gene: NA; J gene: TRBJ1-5; V gene: TRBV5-6; CDR3 protein: CASSRNGGLVNQPQHF
D gene: TRBD1; J gene: TRBJ2-5; V gene: TRBV12-5; CDR3 protein: CASGPDRGQETQYF
D gene: NA; J gene: TRBJ1-1; V gene: TRBV2; CDR3 protein: CASSEEGGVGTEAFF
D gene: NA; J gene: TRBJ1-2; V gene: TRBV14; CDR3 protein: CASSPTGNGYTF
D gene: TRBD2; J gene: TRBJ2-2; V gene: TRBV27; CDR3 protein: CASSRTGTSGTRTGELFF
D gene: NA; J gene: TRBJ2-5; V gene: TRBV2; CDR3 protein: CASSPSDRLETQYF
D gene: TRBD2; J gene: TRBJ2-1; V gene: TRBV7-2; CDR3 protein: CASSLIAGLAGGTYNEQFF
D gene: TRBD1; J gene: TRBJ1-1; V gene: TRBV19; CDR3 protein: CASFRGLQGVGTEAFF
D gene: NA; J gene: TRBJ2-2; V gene: TRBV10-3; CDR3 protein: CAISDSLNTGELFF
D gene: NA; J gene: TRBJ2-1; V gene: TRBV28; CDR3 protein: CASSLVNEQFF
D gene: TRBD2; J gene: TRBJ2-3; V gene: TRBV7-2; CDR3 protein: CASSLIGTSGRAQTDTQYF
D gene: NA; J gene: TRBJ1-5; V gene: TRBV19; CDR3 protein: CASSLGQNSNQPQHF
D gene: TRBD2; J gene: TRBJ2-7; V gene: TRBV4-3; CDR3 protein: CASSQGIQGLAGVPSYEQYF
D gene: TRBD1; J gene: TRBJ1-1; V gene: TRBV12-5; CDR3 protein: CASGFTGGGTEAFF
D gene: NA; J gene: TRBJ2-5; V gene: TRBV5-4; CDR3 protein: CASRADMYQETQYF
D gene: TRBD2; J gene: TRBJ2-7; V gene: TRBV6-6; CDR3 protein: CASSILAGAGEQYF
D gene: NA; J gene: TRBJ2-1; V gene: TRBV9; CDR3 protein: CASSAVALDNEQFF
D gene: NA; J gene: TRBJ2-5; V gene: TRBV15; CDR3 protein: CATRSEQETQYF
D gene: TRBD2; J gene: TRBJ2-1; V gene: TRBV4-3; CDR3 protein: CASSPEREFPYNEQFF
D gene: TRBD1; J gene: TRBJ2-7; V gene: TRBV5-4; CDR3 protein: CASSWARGSRSEQYF
D gene: NA; J gene: TRBJ2-7; V gene: TRBV29-1; CDR3 protein: CSVVTGGNYEQYF
D gene: TRBD1; J gene: TRBJ2-3; V gene: TRBV2; CDR3 protein: CASRPGTADTQYF
D gene: TRBD1; J gene: TRBJ1-6; V gene: TRBV9; CDR3 protein: CASTQGTGGLSPLHF
D gene: NA; J gene: TRBJ2-7; V gene: TRBV28; CDR3 protein: CASTSKVGEQYF
D gene: NA; J gene: TRBJ1-5; V gene: TRBV28; CDR3 protein: CASSDRSNQPQHF
D gene: NA; J gene: TRBJ1-3; V gene: TRBV7-2; CDR3 protein: CASSSRASSGNTIYF
D gene: TRBD1; J gene: TRBJ2-3; V gene: TRBV5-1; CDR3 protein: CASSLIGTGDTQYF
D gene: NA; J gene: TRBJ2-7; V gene: TRBV5-5; CDR3 protein: CASSRQVDSYEQYF
D gene: NA; J gene: TRBJ2-6; V gene: TRBV7-2; CDR3 protein: CASSLAALGANVLTF
D gene: NA; J gene: TRBJ1-4; V gene: TRBV5-6; CDR3 protein: CASSLGANEKLFF
D gene: NA; J gene: TRBJ2-1; V gene: TRBV29-1; CDR3 protein: CSVEPPGHNEQFF
D gene: TRBD1; J gene: TRBJ2-1; V gene: TRBV11-1; CDR3 protein: CASSLVRGQGASNEQFF
D gene: TRBD1; J gene: TRBJ2-7; V gene: TRBV4-1; CDR3 protein: CASSQAGQRSYEQYF
D gene: NA; J gene: TRBJ2-2; V gene: TRBV4-1; CDR3 protein: CASSQVGGLGELFF
D gene: NA; J gene: TRBJ1-2; V gene: TRBV5-4; CDR3 protein: CASSLGWNGYTF
D gene: NA; J gene: TRBJ2-3; V gene: TRBV5-4; CDR3 protein: CASSLDGVDTQYF
D gene: TRBD1; J gene: TRBJ1-2; V gene: TRBV19; CDR3 protein: CASTPTGLYGYTF
D gene: NA; J gene: TRBJ2-3; V gene: TRBV10-3; CDR3 protein: CAISEGQPDTQYF
D gene: NA; J gene: TRBJ2-1; V gene: TRBV6-4; CDR3 protein: CASSVEGGAHNEQFF
D gene: TRBD1; J gene: TRBJ1-1; V gene: TRBV5-1; CDR3 protein: CASSVQQGMNTEAFF
D gene: NA; J gene: TRBJ1-2; V gene: TRBV5-4; CDR3 protein: CASSLDSYGYTF
D gene: NA; J gene: TRBJ1-2; V gene: TRBV28; CDR3 protein: CASSLGGFDGYTF
D gene: NA; J gene: TRBJ2-3; V gene: TRBV19; CDR3 protein: CASSVSPGATDTQYF
D gene: NA; J gene: TRBJ1-2; V gene: TRBV6-4; CDR3 protein: CASLVSDIYGYTF
D gene: NA; J gene: TRBJ2-6; V gene: TRBV11-2; CDR3 protein: CASSPTRGPFSGANVLTF
D gene: TRBD2; J gene: TRBJ2-5; V gene: TRBV5-6; CDR3 protein: CASSLLTSGREETQYF
D gene: TRBD1; J gene: TRBJ1-5; V gene: TRBV6-5; CDR3 protein: CASRTGFGPQHF
D gene: NA; J gene: TRBJ1-3; V gene: TRBV4-1; CDR3 protein: CASSHSSGPAPGNTIYF
D gene: NA; J gene: TRBJ2-6; V gene: TRBV19; CDR3 protein: CASSMRGGGAGANVLTF
D gene: TRBD2; J gene: TRBJ2-1; V gene: TRBV9; CDR3 protein: CASSASGRAVISEQFF
D gene: NA; J gene: TRBJ2-5; V gene: TRBV7-2; CDR3 protein: CASSPFETQYF
D gene: TRBD1; J gene: TRBJ1-5; V gene: TRBV9; CDR3 protein: CASSRGLSQPQHF